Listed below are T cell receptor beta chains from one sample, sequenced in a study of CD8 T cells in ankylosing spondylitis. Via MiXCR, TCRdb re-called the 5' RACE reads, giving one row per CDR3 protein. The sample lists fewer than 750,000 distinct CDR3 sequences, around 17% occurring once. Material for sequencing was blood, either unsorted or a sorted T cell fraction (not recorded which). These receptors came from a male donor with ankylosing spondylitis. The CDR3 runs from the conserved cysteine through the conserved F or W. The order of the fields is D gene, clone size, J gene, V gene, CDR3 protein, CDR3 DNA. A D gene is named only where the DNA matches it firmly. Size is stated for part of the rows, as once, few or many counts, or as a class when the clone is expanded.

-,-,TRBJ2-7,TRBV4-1,CASSQDGGTDYEQYF,TGCGCCAGCAGCCAAGATGGGGGAACCGACTACGAGCAGTACTTC
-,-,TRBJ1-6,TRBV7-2,CASSLGQWSNSPLHF,TGTGCCAGCAGCTTAGGGCAGTGGAGCAATTCACCCCTCCACTTT
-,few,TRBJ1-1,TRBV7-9,CASSLRGSRAFF,TGTGCCAGCAGCCTTCGGGGCTCGCGGGCTTTCTTT
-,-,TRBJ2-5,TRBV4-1,CASSRLGVGETQYF,TGCGCCAGCAGCCGCCTGGGAGTCGGAGAGACCCAGTACTTC
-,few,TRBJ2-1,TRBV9,CASFTSHHEQFF,TGTGCCAGCTTCACTAGTCATCATGAGCAGTTCTTC
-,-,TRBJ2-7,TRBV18,CASSPTRSTSEQYF,TGTGCCAGCTCACCAACGCGTTCAACAAGCGAGCAGTACTTC
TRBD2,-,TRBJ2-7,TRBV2,CASTDRERGYEQYF,TGTGCCAGCACAGATAGGGAGCGGGGCTACGAGCAGTACTTC
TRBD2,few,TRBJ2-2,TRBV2,CASSALAVNTGELFF,TGTGCCAGCAGTGCCCTAGCGGTGAACACCGGGGAGCTGTTTTTT
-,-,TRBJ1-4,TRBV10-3,CAISETWTGNEKLFF,TGTGCCATCAGTGAGACGTGGACGGGGAATGAAAAACTGTTTTTT
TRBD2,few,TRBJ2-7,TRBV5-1,CASSLALAGLYEQYF,TGCGCCAGCAGCTTGGCCCTAGCGGGCCTCTACGAGCAGTACTTC
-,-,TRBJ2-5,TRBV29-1,CSVEKHRQETQYF,TGCAGCGTTGAAAAACACCGCCAAGAGACCCAGTACTTC
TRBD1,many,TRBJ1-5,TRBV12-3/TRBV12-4,CASSPLTGSNQPQHF,TGTGCCAGCAGTCCACTGACAGGGAGCAATCAGCCCCAGCATTTT
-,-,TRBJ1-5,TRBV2,CASSEIGDLGSNQPQHF,TGTGCCAGCAGTGAAATCGGAGACTTAGGTAGCAATCAGCCCCAGCATTTT
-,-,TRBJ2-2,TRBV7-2,CASSSREELFF,TGTGCCAGCAGCTCCAGGGAAGAGCTGTTTTTT
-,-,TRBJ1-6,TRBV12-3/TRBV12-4,CASSLAGGDSPLHF,TGTGCCAGCAGTTTAGCAGGGGGTGATTCACCCCTCCACTTT
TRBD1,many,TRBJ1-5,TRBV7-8,CASSSRQGPSQPQHF,TGTGCCAGCAGCTCCCGACAGGGTCCGAGTCAGCCCCAGCATTTT
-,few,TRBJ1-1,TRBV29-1,CSVGAEEPEAFF,TGCAGCGTTGGTGCTGAGGAGCCTGAAGCTTTCTTT
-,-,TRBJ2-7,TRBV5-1,CASSLARGGYEQYF,TGCGCCAGCAGCTTGGCCAGGGGAGGCTACGAGCAGTACTTC